The 30 T cell receptor beta chains in this list originate from one sample, sequenced in a study of cytomegalovirus exposure and HLA in healthy donors. 13 Jbeta primers and 60 Vbeta primers were used for the PCR. The assay was immunoSEQ multiplex PCR, and TCRdb's table has in-frame clones only and misses some. The data show some 150,000 clones, about 73% seen once. Sequenced input: PBMCs. The source of these receptors is a man aged 40-55 years in good health and CMV-seropositive.

The rearrangement links TRBV10-3 to TRBJ1-2; 7 bases agree with TRBD1. In germline, CDR1 is ENHRY, CDR2 SYGVKD. This CDR3 has 15 amino acids. Trimming at V came to 4 bases and at J to 0 bases, leaving 5 bases not matched to a gene. The CDR3 sequence: CAISGGDSSNYGYTF. The DNA for the CDR3 is TGTGCCATCAGTGGCGGGGACAGTTCTAACTATGGCTACACCTTC.

Note on this clone: Other nucleotide sequences in the sample specify the same CDR3. V usage is TRBV18 and J usage is TRBJ2-7; no clear D gene. CDR3 length: 14 amino acids. Germline CDR1 KGHSH, CDR2 LQKENI. The V and J ends lost 3 bases and 0 bases respectively, with 9 bases between them. The CDR3 protein is CASSPVGGSYEQYF. In nucleotides, the CDR3 is TGTGCCAGCTCACCCGTCGGTGGCTCCTACGAGCAGTACTTC. The whole variable domain, remainder taken from reference TRBV18 and TRBJ2-7, is NAGVMQNPRHLVRRRGQEARLRCSPMKGHSHVYWYRQLPEEGLKFMVYLQKENIIDESGMPKERFSAEFPKEGPSILRIQQVVRGDSAAYFCASSPVGGSYEQYFGPGTRLTVT.

Comment on this clone: Germline and junction disagree at one end, which may indicate a read error. The gene calls are TRBV7-9 and TRBJ2-7, with TRBD2 as a possible D gene (6 bases). The CDR3 is 13 amino acids. Germline V gives CDR1 SEHNR, CDR2 FQNEAQ (reference sequence). CDR3 nucleotides: TGTTCCAGCAGCCCAGGGACTTCCTACGAGCAGTACTTC. It yields the protein CSSSPGTSYEQYF.

This rearrangement joins TRBV5-1 to TRBJ2-5; 13 positions match TRBD2. The J call may be wrong; the DNA end is better matched by TRBJ2-7. Germline V gene lookup returns CDR1 SGHRS and CDR2 YFSETQ. The CDR3 spans 15 residues. The CDR3 DNA sequence: TGCGCCAGCAGCTCCGGACTAGCGGGAGTTTACGAGCAGTACTTC. This gives the protein CASSSGLAGVYEQYF.

This clone was observed a few times. The chain recombines TRBV10-3 with TRBJ2-5; TRBD1 aligns across 8 bases. The DNA end lines up better with TRBJ2-7; the J call may be wrong. The length of the CDR3 is 14 residues. The germline V gene encodes CDR1 ENHRY and CDR2 SYGVKD. CDR3 protein: CAITAGTGGYEQYF. The CDR3 nucleotides read TGTGCCATCACAGCCGGGACAGGAGGCTACGAGCAGTACTTC.

The chain has TRBV5-6 and TRBJ1-1; D might be TRBD1 (5 bases). V lost 2 bases, J lost 3 bases, and 17 bases lay in between. The CDR3 is made up of 16 amino acids. Germline V gene lookup returns CDR1 SGHDT and CDR2 YYEEEE. CDR3 nucleotides: TGTGCCAGCAGCTTCCTCGGGGGTCGGGTGGACACTGAAGCTTTCTTT. This encodes CASSFLGGRVDTEAFF.

This clone was seen just once. The chain couples TRBV7-9 to TRBJ1-4; D remains ambiguous. There are 15 residues in the CDR3. Trimming shortened V by 4 bases and J by 0 bases, and 9 bases separated the two germline ends. Germline CDR1 is SEHNR and CDR2 is FQNEAQ (reference sequence). CDR3 nucleotide sequence: TGTGCCAGCAGCTCCGGTCGGGCAACTAATGAAAAACTGTTTTTT. Translating it yields CASSSGRATNEKLFF.

For the CDR3, the DNA is TGTGCCAGCAGGAGAGCGGGAGGGCGGAATGAGCAGTTCTTC. Translation gives CASRRAGGRNEQFF. The chain has TRBV27 and TRBJ2-1, with TRBD2 identical over 10 bases. CDR3 size: 14 residues. The trim removed 6 bases at V and 7 bases at J, leaving 6 bases unmatched. The germline CDR1 and CDR2 sequences are MNHEY and SMNVEV (reference sequence).

CDR3 residues: CASSQGRGTPEQYF. CDR3 in DNA: TGTGCCAGCAGCCAAGGACGTGGGACTCCCGAGCAGTACTTC. This chain joins TRBV4-2 and TRBJ2-7, with a possible D match to TRBD2 (6 bases). Germline V gives CDR1 LGHNA, CDR2 YNFKEQ. Between the trimmed V and J ends, which lost 1 base and 6 bases, there was a span of 13 bases. CDR3 length: 14 amino acids.

The chain combines TRBV18 with TRBJ1-2; D is possibly TRBD1 (5 bases). V shed 3 bases and J shed 4 bases, with 15 bases lying between them. CDR3 size: 15 residues. Germline CDR1 KGHSH, CDR2 LQKENI. The CDR3 is CASSPAGGAGYGYTF. CDR3 nucleotides: TGTGCCAGCTCACCCGCGGGAGGGGCCGGCTATGGCTACACCTTC.

The chain has TRBV30 and TRBJ1-2; D not resolved. The V and J ends lost 0 bases and 4 bases respectively, with 9 bases between them. The CDR3 consists of 13 residues. Germline CDR1 reads GTSNPN; CDR2 reads SVGIG (reference sequence). The CDR3 spells CAWSVRLSYGYTF. In DNA, the CDR3 is TGTGCCTGGAGTGTAAGACTTTCCTATGGCTACACCTTC.

This rearrangement joins TRBV19 to TRBJ1-2; 8 nucleotides align to TRBD1. This CDR3 region has 15 residues. V was pared by 7 bases and J by 2 bases, with 9 bases of the junction left unmatched. Germline V CDR1 and CDR2: LNHDA, SQIVND (reference sequence). CDR3 region: CASISRTGKNYGYTF. Written as DNA, the CDR3 is TGTGCCAGTATTTCCAGGACAGGGAAAAACTATGGCTACACCTTC.

This chain uses TRBV19 with TRBJ2-1, with TRBD2 identical over 11 bases. The CDR3 has 17 residues. The junction had 11 bases not matched to a gene; V was cut back by 6 bases and J by 4 bases. Germline lookup yields CDR1 LNHDA and CDR2 SQIVND (reference sequence). CDR3 in amino acids: CASSEISGTSGYNEQFF. The CDR3 DNA is TGTGCCAGTAGCGAAATTTCCGGGACTAGCGGATACAATGAGCAGTTCTTC.

The genes are TRBV7-3 and TRBJ2-2; 9 nucleotides line up with TRBD1. Germline trimming cut 6 bases from V and 4 bases from J; bases unmatched to any gene: 3. The CDR3 extends over 14 amino acids. Germline loops: CDR1 SGHTA, CDR2 FQGTGA. The CDR3: CASSGTGFTGELFF. CDR3 bases: TGTGCCAGCAGTGGGACAGGGTTCACCGGGGAGCTGTTTTTT.

About this clone itself: At one of its ends the junction is not consistent with the germline gene, which may arise from a read error. The chain carries TRBV27 and TRBJ2-7; the match to TRBD2 covers 9 bases. The CDR3 contains 11 residues. CDR1 is MNHEY and CDR2 is SMNVEV in the germline V gene (reference sequence). CDR3 protein: CATLIAGAPNF. The CDR3 coding sequence is TGTGCCACCCTAATAGCGGGGGCTCCCAACTTC.

V gene TRBV6-5 combines with J gene TRBJ2-2; no firm D call. Germline loops: CDR1 MNHEY, CDR2 SVGAGI. V was shortened by 0 bases and J by 6 bases, with 5 bases between the two germline ends. The CDR3 is made up of 13 amino acids. For the CDR3, the DNA is TGTGCCAGCAGTTACTCTGAGCCCGGGGAGCTGTTTTTT. Amino acid sequence: CASSYSEPGELFF.

The chain joins TRBV7-9 to TRBJ2-2, with D perhaps matching TRBD2 (5 bases). V was trimmed by 1 base and J by 4 bases, leaving 13 bases between them. In germline, CDR1 is SEHNR, CDR2 FQNEAQ (reference sequence). CDR3 length: 16 amino acids. The DNA for the CDR3 is TGTGCCAGCAGCTTAGGCCCTGGGAGAGGCACCGGGGAGCTGTTTTTT. Translation gives CASSLGPGRGTGELFF. Using reference TRBV7-9 and TRBJ2-2 for the parts outside the CDR3, the full variable domain is DTGVSQNPRHKITKRGQNVTFRCDPISEHNRLYWYRQTLGQGPEFLTYFQNEAQLEKSRLLSDRFSAERPKGSFSTLEIQRTEQGDSAMYLCASSLGPGRGTGELFFGEGSRLTVL.

The rearrangement links TRBV27 to TRBJ2-7; maybe TRBD1 (6 bases). The V gene's germline CDR1 is MNHEY and CDR2 SMNVEV (reference sequence). V shed 5 bases and J shed 11 bases, with 19 bases lying between them. This CDR3 region has 13 residues. The CDR3 sequence: CASSPREQGSKYF. Written as DNA, the CDR3 is TGTGCCAGCAGTCCCCGCGAACAGGGCAGTAAGTACTTC.

The rearrangement joins TRBV4-3 to TRBJ1-1; 8 bases agree with TRBD1. V lost 0 bases to trimming and J lost 3 bases; unmatched junction nucleotides: 9. There are 17 residues in the CDR3. Per germline, CDR1 LGHNA and CDR2 YSLEER. CDR3 DNA sequence: TGCGCCAGCAGCCAAGACTTTGGGTCAGGGGGCGACACTGAAGCTTTCTTT. Its protein is CASSQDFGSGGDTEAFF.

This chain links TRBV10-2 with TRBJ2-1, with 9 bases aligning to TRBD2. Germline loops: CDR1 WSHSY, CDR2 SAAADI. V trimming: 8 bases; J trimming: 0 bases; junction bases outside the gene matches: 2. This CDR3 has 14 amino acids. This CDR3 reads CASQTSGSYNEQFF. DNA for the CDR3: TGCGCCAGCCAGACTAGCGGCTCCTACAATGAGCAGTTCTTC.

This rearrangement joins TRBV30 to TRBJ2-2; weak D call: TRBD1 (5 bases). V lost 3 bases and J lost 2, with 13 bases in between. The germline V gene has CDR1 GTSNPN and CDR2 SVGIG (reference sequence). The CDR3 is made up of 15 amino acids. CDR3 protein: CAWRRGRVNTGELFF. The CDR3 region has the DNA TGTGCCTGGAGAAGGGGCAGGGTAAACACCGGGGAGCTGTTTTTT.

This chain connects TRBV28 to TRBJ1-1; 8 bases are a match to TRBD1. The CDR3 covers 14 residues. After removal of 6 bases from V and 7 bases from J, the junction contained 10 bases not matched to a gene. Per the germline V gene, CDR1 is MDHEN and CDR2 is SYDVKM. The CDR3 bases are TGTGCCAGCAGCCCAGGACAGGGTCTCCTTGAAGCTTTCTTT. Its protein is CASSPGQGLLEAFF.

The chain uses TRBV7-9 and TRBJ2-1, with 9 nucleotides matching TRBD2. The germline V gene encodes CDR1 SEHNR and CDR2 FQNEAQ (reference sequence). Unmatched junction bases numbered 20, after V lost 8 bases and J lost 3 bases. CDR3 length: 19 residues. The CDR3: CASGSFPERLADYYNEQFF. The CDR3 DNA follows: TGTGCCAGCGGATCCTTTCCCGAACGACTAGCGGATTACTACAATGAGCAGTTCTTC.

The chain uses TRBV5-1 and TRBJ2-7; 8 bases line up with TRBD1. Per germline, CDR1 SGHRS and CDR2 YFSETQ. V lost 2 bases, J lost 3 bases, and 4 bases stayed unmatched. The CDR3 has 14 amino acids. CDR3 region: CASSLGQGNYEQYF. CDR3 nucleotide sequence: TGCGCCAGCAGCTTAGGACAGGGCAACTACGAGCAGTACTTC.

The V call is TRBV18, the J call TRBJ1-2, with TRBD1 matching 9 bases. The CDR3 is 13 amino acids. Germline assignment: CDR1 KGHSH and CDR2 LQKENI. J was trimmed by 8 bases and V by 3 bases; bases with no gene match: 4. CDR3 in amino acids: CASSPRDRDGYTF. CDR3 coding DNA: TGTGCCAGCTCACCTCGGGACAGGGACGGCTACACCTTC.

This clone was recorded only once. This chain connects TRBV27 to TRBJ1-1, with D hard to call. The V gene's germline CDR1 is MNHEY and CDR2 SMNVEV (reference sequence). The CDR3 extends over 13 amino acids. The V end lost 3 bases, the J end lost 1 base, and 6 bases lay between the germline ends. CDR3 coding DNA: TGTGCCAGCAGTTTCAAGCCGAACACTGAAGCTTTCTTT. Translation: CASSFKPNTEAFF.

This clone showed up just a few times. V is TRBV5-8 and J is TRBJ2-1, with D unclear. The CDR3 length is 14 residues. Looked up from germline, CDR1 is SGHTS and CDR2 is YDEGEE. V lost 4 bases and J 2 bases, leaving 10 bases between the germline ends. DNA for the CDR3: TGTGCCAGCAGCGGGTTAGCAGCCTACAATGAGCAGTTCTTC. Translated, it gives CASSGLAAYNEQFF.

V and J are TRBV7-6 and TRBJ1-5; D gene uncertain. Trimming took off 6 bases at V and 7 bases at J, with 16 bases between the two ends. CDR1 is SGHVS and CDR2 is FNYEAQ in the germline V gene. This CDR3 has 14 residues. CDR3: CASSPDTAGQPQHF. The CDR3 region has the DNA TGTGCCAGCAGTCCTGACACGGCCGGCCAGCCCCAGCATTTT.

The chain couples TRBV5-1 to TRBJ2-5; D is possibly TRBD1 (6 bases). The CDR3 totals 15 residues. With 5 bases removed from V and 2 bases from J, the gap between germline ends came to 16 bases. Germline CDR1 is SGHRS and CDR2 is YFSETQ. CDR3 DNA: TGCGCCAGCAGTCTGTCTTACAGGGAACAAGAGACCCAGTACTTC. Encoded protein: CASSLSYREQETQYF.

The rearrangement joins TRBV11-3 to TRBJ2-3, with a possible D match to TRBD1 (5 bases). CDR1 and CDR2 from the germline V gene are SGHNT and YENEEA. The CDR3 is made up of 15 amino acids. V was trimmed by 1 base and J by 7 bases, leaving 15 bases between them. DNA for the CDR3: TGTGCCAGCAGCTTAGGGCGAAGGGGCCATTATACGCAGTATTTT. Residues: CASSLGRRGHYTQYF.